This T cell receptor beta chain was found in a study of blood T cell repertoires in COVID-19 (TCRdb year 2020). General notes on the study: The collaborator samples originated in the United States, Italy and Spain and spanned the acute and convalescent phases of COVID-19. The prospective study material was composed of cDNA or gDNA derived from T cells, B-cell-depleted T cells, or PBMCs. The dataset comprised deeply sampled blood TCRbeta repertoires from subjects exposed to, actively infected with, or recovered from COVID-19. The repertoires were released in a freely available public database intended as a resource for research on the immune response to SARS-CoV-2. The samples were drawn from two sources: the first 160 participants of the ongoing ImmuneRACE study, and 1,000 to 1,500 subjects contributed by 6 global collaborators. A de-identified subject ID, COVID-19 status, age in years and sex were almost always included in the sample metadata. Where available, HLA class I and class II types were obtained from metadata supplied by the sample provider rather than from assay-based typing.

Enrolling through a virtual design, the prospective study's participants ranged in age from roughly 18 to 95 years and lived across around 25 United States geographic areas. In the prospective study, cohorts were assigned on the basis of participant-reported clinical history obtained from a screening survey and a study questionnaire. Recovered participants in ImmuneRACE Cohort 3 were defined as having two consecutive negative NP/OP PCR tests, clearance from a healthcare professional, or resolution of symptoms. Each participant in the prospective study had whole blood, serum and a nasopharyngeal or oropharyngeal swab collected by mobile phlebotomists. Prospective study participants could optionally give additional blood draws and questionnaires over an approximately two-month period. Blood samples from the prospective study were shipped frozen or at room temperature prior to DNA extraction. As regards this clone: There is no known antigen for this receptor. One base away there is no much larger clone; base qualities are not given.

TCRbeta CDR3 regions were amplified from genomic DNA using the immunoSEQ Assay, a bias-controlled multiplex PCR. The published analysis was carried out like this. Nucleated cell counts per sample were estimated from amplification of reference gene primers within the assay. To quantify the absolute abundance of each unique TCRbeta CDR3 rearrangement, sequence reads were collapsed and filtered. For each sample, productive Simpson clonality was calculated by taking the square root of Simpson's diversity index across productive rearrangements. TCRdb re-hosts the immuneACCESS table, in-frame sequences only. Its copies lack some clones; in the studies checked, an unresolved V gene accounts for under half of them, and the cause for the rest is not known. V and J calls and clone size are those listed in that table; D and trimming were worked out from the DNA. This sample gives roughly 300,000 clones in total; approximately 90% of them show up just once. The top ten clones comprise 8% to 13% of the sample.

Findings and caveats that apply to the study as a whole: Clinical and demographic metadata were provided uncurated, with the amount varying by source and participant.

CDR1 ENHRY and CDR2 SYGVKD are derived from the germline V gene. From its cysteine to its phenylalanine, the CDR3 spans 16 amino acids. Only the CDR3 DNA is retained, 48 bases long and in frame from the first base. The junction shows trimming of 0 bases on V and 5 bases on J, and the gene matches do not reach 7 bases of it. The sequence derives from a young woman who had recovered from COVID-19. This chain joins TRBV10-3 to TRBJ1-2; a stretch of 9 junction bases matches TRBD1. Specimen: PBMCs or T cells enriched from blood (not recorded which). The sequenced DNA is TGTGCCATCAGTGAGTCCCTCCTGGACAGGGGATATGGCTACACCTTC. Its amino acids are CAISESLLDRGYGYTF.